This is a list of T cell receptor beta chains from one sample in a study of T cell responses to AZD1222 COVID-19 vaccine. The assay was immunoSEQ multiplex PCR, and TCRdb's table has in-frame clones only and misses some. The repertoire consists of under 200,000 clones, with about nine tenths occurring once and the leading ten covering about 1.6%. Material: peripheral blood, obtained on day 0 of AZD1222 vaccination. The source of these receptors is an adult in good health. CDR3s include the opening cysteine and the closing phenylalanine or tryptophan. A D gene is named only where the DNA matches it firmly. Size tells how often a clone was seen (once, few, many) or the class of an expanded clone, and some rows leave it out.

J gene | clone size | D gene | V gene | CDR3 protein | CDR3 DNA
TRBJ2-1 | few | - | TRBV7-2 | CASSFNRDNEQFF | TGTGCCAGCAGCTTTAACAGGGATAATGAGCAGTTCTTC
TRBJ2-3 | - | - | TRBV27 | CASSSRLGGDTQYF | TGTGCCAGCAGTTCGAGACTAGGAGGAGATACGCAGTATTTT
TRBJ1-6 | few | - | TRBV2 | CASSDRRGGSSPLHF | TGTGCCAGCAGTGACCGACGGGGGGGGAGTTCACCCCTCCACTTT
TRBJ2-2 | - | - | TRBV5-1 | CASSLVITGELFF | TGCGCCAGCAGCTTGGTCATCACCGGGGAGCTGTTTTTT
TRBJ1-5 | - | - | TRBV28 | CASSLEISNQPQHF | TGTGCCAGCAGTTTAGAAATTAGCAATCAGCCCCAGCATTTT
TRBJ1-2 | - | - | TRBV12-3/TRBV12-4 | CASTLRGYGYTF | TGTGCCAGCACTCTCCGGGGCTATGGCTACACCTTC
TRBJ1-5 | - | - | TRBV30 | CAWSVEHFNQPQHF | TGTGCCTGGAGTGTAGAACATTTCAATCAGCCCCAGCATTTT
TRBJ1-3 | - | - | TRBV7-9 | CASSPGTVINTIYF | TGTGCCAGCAGCCCAGGGACCGTAATTAACACCATATATTTT
TRBJ2-3 | - | - | TRBV4-1 | CASSRETDTQYF | TGCGCCAGCAGCCGGGAAACAGATACGCAGTATTTT
TRBJ1-1 | - | - | TRBV5-1 | CASRATVMNTEAFF | TGCGCCAGCAGGGCGACAGTGATGAACACTGAAGCTTTCTTT
TRBJ1-6 | - | - | TRBV5-4 | CASSRDTSSYNSPLHF | TGTGCCAGCAGCAGGGACACGAGCTCCTATAATTCACCCCTCCACTTT
TRBJ1-5 | - | TRBD1 | TRBV7-9 | CASSRRGPQPQHF | TGTGCCAGCAGCCGCAGGGGGCCTCAGCCCCAGCATTTT
TRBJ2-5 | - | - | TRBV18 | CASSLVLGEKETQYF | TGTGCCAGCTCATTAGTCCTAGGGGAGAAAGAGACCCAGTACTTC
TRBJ2-7 | - | - | TRBV13 | CASSSRQGGEQYF | TGTGCCAGCAGCTCCCGCCAGGGGGGCGAGCAGTACTTC
TRBJ2-7 | - | - | TRBV3-1/TRBV3-2 | CASSQQIQDSRQYF | TGTGCCAGCAGCCAGCAGATACAGGATTCGCGGCAGTACTTC
TRBJ1-2 | - | TRBD1 | TRBV12-3/TRBV12-4 | CASSLDRGHGYTF | TGTGCCAGCAGTTTGGACAGGGGGCATGGCTACACCTTC
TRBJ1-2 | - | - | TRBV6-2/TRBV6-3 | CASSLQGHGYTF | TGTGCCAGCAGTCTTCAGGGGCATGGCTACACCTTC
TRBJ1-5 | - | - | TRBV28 | CASSNKPGYATSNSNQPQHF | TGTGCCAGCAGTAACAAACCAGGGTACGCCACAAGCAATAGCAATCAGCCCCAGCATTTT
TRBJ1-5 | - | TRBD1 | TRBV28 | CASSLGTGGRPQHF | TGTGCCAGCAGTTTAGGGACAGGCGGGAGGCCCCAGCATTTT
TRBJ1-1 | - | - | TRBV19 | CASSSGVEDTEAFF | TGTGCCAGTAGCTCGGGTGTCGAAGACACTGAAGCTTTCTTT
TRBJ1-2 | - | - | TRBV10-2 | CASSDVQDKLNYGYTF | TGCGCCAGCAGTGACGTACAGGACAAACTTAACTATGGCTACACCTTC
TRBJ2-7 | - | - | TRBV6-5 | CASSYTEDYEQYF | TGTGCCAGCAGTTACACAGAGGACTACGAGCAGTACTTC
TRBJ1-1 | - | - | TRBV5-6 | CASSLQLEAFF | TGTGCCAGCAGCTTGCAACTTGAAGCTTTCTTT
TRBJ1-5 | - | - | TRBV19 | CASSIKGIGNQPQHF | TGTGCCAGTAGTATAAAGGGAATTGGCAATCAGCCCCAGCATTTT
TRBJ1-6 | - | TRBD1 | TRBV28 | CASSSSGTGYSPLHF | TGTGCCAGCAGTTCCTCCGGGACAGGATATTCACCCCTCCACTTT
TRBJ1-5 | - | TRBD1 | TRBV23-1 | CASSRDRGSIGFGQPQHF | TGCGCCAGCAGTCGCGACAGGGGTTCGATTGGTTTTGGCCAGCCCCAGCATTTT
TRBJ1-4 | - | TRBD1 | TRBV28 | CATTGTGLEKLFF | TGTGCCACCACCGGGACAGGGTTGGAAAAACTGTTTTTT
TRBJ1-4 | - | TRBD1 | TRBV18 | CASSPSRDRANEKLFF | TGTGCCAGCTCACCTAGCCGGGACAGGGCTAATGAAAAACTGTTTTTT
TRBJ2-3 | - | - | TRBV28 | CASTRSPPTDTQYF | TGTGCCAGCACCAGAAGTCCCCCCACAGATACGCAGTATTTT
TRBJ2-7 | - | TRBD1 | TRBV5-6 | CASSFRQGAVQYF | TGTGCCAGCAGCTTTAGACAGGGGGCCGTGCAGTACTTC
TRBJ2-7 | - | - | TRBV27 | CASSLGGYEQYF | TGTGCCAGCAGTTTAGGAGGCTACGAGCAGTACTTC
TRBJ1-1 | - | TRBD1 | TRBV4-2 | CASSQVGTGGRLTEAFF | TGTGCCAGCAGCCAAGTCGGGACAGGGGGGAGGTTAACTGAAGCTTTCTTT
TRBJ2-3 | - | - | TRBV7-9 | CASRQEVVTDTQYF | TGTGCCAGCAGGCAGGAGGTCGTTACAGATACGCAGTATTTT
TRBJ2-6 | - | TRBD1 | TRBV5-1 | CASSLGPGQTFSGANVLTF | TGCGCCAGCAGCTTGGGGCCGGGACAGACCTTCTCTGGGGCCAACGTCCTGACTTTC
TRBJ1-2 | - | TRBD1 | TRBV15 | CATRDSPNYGYTF | TGTGCCACCCGGGACAGCCCGAACTATGGCTACACCTTC
TRBJ1-1 | - | - | TRBV7-9 | CASSKMGSYMNTEAFF | TGTGCCAGCAGCAAGATGGGGTCATACATGAACACTGAAGCTTTCTTT
TRBJ2-1 | - | - | TRBV10-3 | CAISESPDRPLGDGQFF | TGTGCCATCAGTGAGTCCCCCGACAGGCCCCTCGGTGATGGGCAGTTCTTC
TRBJ2-3 | - | - | TRBV12-3/TRBV12-4 | CASSLGGQDTQYF | TGTGCCAGCAGTTTGGGGGGGCAGGATACGCAGTATTTT
TRBJ2-3 | - | TRBD1 | TRBV28 | CASSAPGTGSDTQYF | TGTGCCAGCAGTGCCCCCGGGACAGGGTCAGATACGCAGTATTTT
TRBJ2-7 | - | - | TRBV7-2 | CASSLGGGYYEQYF | TGTGCCAGCAGCTTAGGTGGGGGTTACTACGAGCAGTACTTC
TRBJ1-6 | - | - | TRBV18 | CASSPRRSDSPLHF | TGTGCCAGCTCACCAAGGCGTTCGGATTCACCCCTCCACTTT
TRBJ1-3 | - | - | TRBV5-8 | CASSLGSSSGNTIYF | TGTGCCAGCAGCTTGGGCTCAAGCTCTGGAAACACCATATATTTT
TRBJ1-4 | once | - | TRBV4-1 | CASSQGQSATNEKLFF | TGCGCCAGCAGCCAAGGACAGAGTGCAACTAATGAAAAACTGTTTTTT
TRBJ1-1 | - | - | TRBV18 | CASSVQNTEAFF | TGTGCCAGCTCAGTTCAGAACACTGAAGCTTTCTTT
TRBJ1-1 | - | TRBD1 | TRBV18 | CASSPGEGADTEAFF | TGTGCCAGCTCACCCGGTGAGGGGGCTGACACTGAAGCTTTCTTT
TRBJ2-1 | - | TRBD2 | TRBV5-4 | CASSPGTSFIYNEQFF | TGTGCCAGCAGCCCCGGGACTAGCTTCATCTACAATGAGCAGTTCTTC
TRBJ2-3 | once | TRBD1 | TRBV6-5 | CASSYHRQGTDTQYF | TGTGCCAGCAGTTACCACCGACAGGGGACAGATACGCAGTATTTT
TRBJ2-5 | - | - | TRBV5-1 | CASRTVLEETQYF | TGCGCCAGCAGAACGGTCTTGGAAGAGACCCAGTACTTC
TRBJ1-2 | - | TRBD1 | TRBV28 | CASRRGQGGHGYTF | TGTGCCAGCAGGAGAGGACAGGGTGGGCATGGCTACACCTTC
TRBJ1-2 | - | - | TRBV6-5 | CASSYRGTEHYGYTF | TGTGCCAGCAGTTATCGCGGAACGGAGCACTATGGCTACACCTTC
TRBJ1-6 | - | - | TRBV30 | CAWNPLPEYNSPLHF | TGTGCCTGGAACCCCTTACCAGAGTATAATTCACCCCTCCACTTT
TRBJ1-1 | - | - | TRBV5-6 | CASSLAGRTEAFF | TGTGCCAGCAGCTTGGCGGGTAGGACTGAAGCTTTCTTT
TRBJ1-2 | - | - | TRBV3-1/TRBV3-2 | CASSHSAGAPNYGYTF | TGTGCCAGCAGCCACTCCGCGGGCGCCCCTAACTATGGCTACACCTTC
TRBJ1-6 | - | - | TRBV27 | CASSLLGGAQNSPLHF | TGTGCCAGCAGTTTGTTAGGGGGGGCCCAGAATTCACCCCTCCACTTT
TRBJ2-2 | - | TRBD1 | TRBV15 | CATHPGQEYTGELFF | TGTGCCACCCACCCCGGACAGGAGTACACCGGGGAGCTGTTTTTT
TRBJ1-2 | - | TRBD1 | TRBV5-8 | CASSQDREVGYTF | TGTGCCAGCAGCCAAGACAGGGAGGTCGGCTACACCTTC
TRBJ2-5 | - | TRBD1 | TRBV5-6 | CASSLGRTGRNQETQYF | TGTGCCAGCAGCTTGGGACGGACAGGGCGGAATCAAGAGACCCAGTACTTC